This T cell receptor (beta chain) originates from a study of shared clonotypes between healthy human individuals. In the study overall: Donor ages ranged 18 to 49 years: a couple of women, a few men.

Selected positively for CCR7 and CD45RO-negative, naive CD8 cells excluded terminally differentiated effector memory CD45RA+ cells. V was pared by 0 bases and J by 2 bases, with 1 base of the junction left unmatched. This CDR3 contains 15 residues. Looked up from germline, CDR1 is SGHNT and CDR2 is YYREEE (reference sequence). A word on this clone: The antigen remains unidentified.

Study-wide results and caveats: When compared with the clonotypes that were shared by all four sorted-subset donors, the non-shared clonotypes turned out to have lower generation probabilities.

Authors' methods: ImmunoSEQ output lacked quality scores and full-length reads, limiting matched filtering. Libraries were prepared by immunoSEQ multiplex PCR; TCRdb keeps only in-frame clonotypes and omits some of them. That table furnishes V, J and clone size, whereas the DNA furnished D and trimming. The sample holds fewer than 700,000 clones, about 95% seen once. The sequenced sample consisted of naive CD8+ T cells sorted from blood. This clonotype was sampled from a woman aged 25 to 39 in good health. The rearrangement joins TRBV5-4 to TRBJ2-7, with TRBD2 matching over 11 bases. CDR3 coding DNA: TGTGCCAGCAGCTTGGTGACTAGCGGGACCTACGAGCAGTACTTC. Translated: CASSLVTSGTYEQYF.